This T cell receptor beta chain appears in the sequencing data of a study of Ad26.COV2.S vaccination and SARS-CoV-2 variants. Germline loops: CDR1 SGHKS, CDR2 YYEKEE (reference sequence). The CDR3 extends over 17 amino acids. V lost 1 base, J lost 0 bases, and 13 bases lay in between. This sample's treatment: around 19 received Ad26.COV2.S at low or high dose, single or two shots; several received placebo; per-sample allocation not given. The investigators took samples on day 63 after the first vaccine or placebo injection. The vaccine delivered Wuhan-strain SARS-CoV-2 spike through an Ad26 vector. The protocol was immunoSEQ multiplex PCR, while the TCRdb copy is restricted to in-frame clones and leaves out a portion. Of about 480,000 clones in the sample, 70% to 90% were seen once.

This TCR derives from a person between 18 and 65 years old who received the Ad26.COV2.S COVID-19 vaccine or a placebo. This sample comprised peripheral blood, obtained in a trial of Ad26.COV2.S vaccine versus placebo. J is TRBJ2-2 and V is TRBV5-5; D possibly corresponds to TRBD1 (7 bases). The CDR3 DNA is TGTGCCAGCAGCTTGTTCGCGGGACAGACGAACACCGGGGAGCTGTTTTTT. This sequence encodes CASSLFAGQTNTGELFF. Full variable domain (outside the CDR3, taken from reference TRBV5-5 and TRBJ2-2): DAGVTQSPTHLIKTRGQQVTLRCSPISGHKSVSWYQQVLGQGPQFIFQYYEKEERGRGNFPDRFSARQFPNYSSELNVNALLLGDSALYLCASSLFAGQTNTGELFFGEGSRLTVL.